This TCR beta chain originates from a study of T cells in Graves' hyperthyroidism and ophthalmopathy. General study results and limits: Stable hyperthyroidism was separated from ophthalmopathy by a model based on 13 V-J features. Progression to ophthalmopathy was predicted a median of approximately 6.4 months early.

This clonotype was seen ten or more times. Its antigen is unidentified. Patients were excluded for uncontrolled infection, other autoimmune disease, pregnancy or lactation. The PBMCs had their origin in around 10 ml of fresh peripheral blood. Amplification of TCR beta CDR3 regions was performed using RNA transcripts as template. Using the HTBI primer set, a first-round RT-PCR was run on the TCR CDR3. MiXCR was run by TCRdb on the multiplex PCR reads, yielding one entry per CDR3 protein. Of over 700,000 distinct CDR3 sequences listed, about 19% are singletons. This CDR3 spans 14 amino acids. V was cut by 0 bases and J by 5 bases, with 14 bases left in between. In germline, CDR1 is GTSNPN, CDR2 SVGIG (reference sequence).

The sequencing sample was made of blood. The TCR comes from a woman aged 45-65 years with Graves' hyperthyroidism that later progressed to Graves' ophthalmopathy. This chain uses TRBV30 with TRBJ2-7; a weak D match, TRBD1 (6 bases). CDR3 DNA sequence: TGTGCCTGGAGTGTGGGGGCCCTACAACACGAGCAGTACTTC. Residues: CAWSVGALQHEQYF.